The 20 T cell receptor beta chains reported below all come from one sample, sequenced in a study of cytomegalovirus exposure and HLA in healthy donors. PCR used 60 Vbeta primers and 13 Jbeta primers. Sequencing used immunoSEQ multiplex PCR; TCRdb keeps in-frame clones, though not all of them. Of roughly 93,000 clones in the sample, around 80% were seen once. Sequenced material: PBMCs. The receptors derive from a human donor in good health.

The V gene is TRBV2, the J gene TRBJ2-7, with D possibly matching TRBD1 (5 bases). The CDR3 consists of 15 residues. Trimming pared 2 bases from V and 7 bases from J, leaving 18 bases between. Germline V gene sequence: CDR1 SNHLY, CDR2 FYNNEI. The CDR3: CASSELVTVSGEQYF. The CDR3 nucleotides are TGTGCCAGCAGTGAACTGGTGACTGTCTCAGGGGAGCAGTACTTC.

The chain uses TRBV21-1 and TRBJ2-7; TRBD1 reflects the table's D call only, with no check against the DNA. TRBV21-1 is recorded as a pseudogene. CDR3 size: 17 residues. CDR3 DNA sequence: TGTGCCAGCAGCAACCTCGGACAGTACCCTTCGTCCTACGAGCAGTACTTC. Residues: CASSNLGQYPSSYEQYF.

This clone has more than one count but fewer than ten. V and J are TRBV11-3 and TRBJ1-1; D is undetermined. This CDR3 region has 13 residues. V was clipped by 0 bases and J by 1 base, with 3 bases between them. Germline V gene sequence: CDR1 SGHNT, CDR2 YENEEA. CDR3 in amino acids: CASSLDGNTEAFF. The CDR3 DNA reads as TGTGCCAGCAGCTTAGACGGGAACACTGAAGCTTTCTTT.

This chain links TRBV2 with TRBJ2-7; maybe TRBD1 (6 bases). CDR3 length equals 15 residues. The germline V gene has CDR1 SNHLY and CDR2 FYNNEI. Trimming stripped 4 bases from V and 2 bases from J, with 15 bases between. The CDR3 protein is CASSAYTGTTYEQYF. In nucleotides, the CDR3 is TGTGCCAGCAGTGCCTACACAGGGACCACCTACGAGCAGTACTTC.

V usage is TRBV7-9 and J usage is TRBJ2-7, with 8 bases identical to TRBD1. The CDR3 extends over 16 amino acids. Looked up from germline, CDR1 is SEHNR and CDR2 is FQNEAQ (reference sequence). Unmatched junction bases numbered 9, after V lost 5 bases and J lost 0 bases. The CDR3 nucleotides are TGTGCCAGCAGCCCACCGCCGACAGGGGTCTCCTACGAGCAGTACTTC. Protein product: CASSPPPTGVSYEQYF.

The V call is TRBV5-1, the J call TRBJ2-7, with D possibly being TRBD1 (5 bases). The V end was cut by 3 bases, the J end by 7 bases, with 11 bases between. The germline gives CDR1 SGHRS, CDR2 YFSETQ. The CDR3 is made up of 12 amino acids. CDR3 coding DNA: TGCGCCAGCAGCTGGGGCTCCTCAGAGCAGTACTTC. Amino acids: CASSWGSSEQYF.

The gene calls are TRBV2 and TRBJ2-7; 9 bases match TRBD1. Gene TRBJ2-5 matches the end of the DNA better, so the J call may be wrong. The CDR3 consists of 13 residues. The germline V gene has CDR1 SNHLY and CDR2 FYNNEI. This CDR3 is CASLGQGEETQYF. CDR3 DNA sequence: TGTGCCAGCCTGGGACAGGGAGAGGAGACCCAGTACTTC.

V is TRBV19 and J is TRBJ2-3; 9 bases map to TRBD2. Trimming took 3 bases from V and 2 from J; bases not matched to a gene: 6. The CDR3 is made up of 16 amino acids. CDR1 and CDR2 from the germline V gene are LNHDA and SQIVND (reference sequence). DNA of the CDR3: TGTGCCAGTAGTATTGTTGCGGGAGGGGACACAGATACGCAGTATTTT. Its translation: CASSIVAGGDTDTQYF.

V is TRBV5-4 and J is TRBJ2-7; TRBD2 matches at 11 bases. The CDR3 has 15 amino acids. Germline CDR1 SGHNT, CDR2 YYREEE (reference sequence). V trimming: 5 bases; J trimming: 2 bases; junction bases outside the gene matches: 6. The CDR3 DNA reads TGTGCCAGCAGTAGGCTAGCGGGAGGCACCTACGAGCAGTACTTC. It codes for CASSRLAGGTYEQYF.

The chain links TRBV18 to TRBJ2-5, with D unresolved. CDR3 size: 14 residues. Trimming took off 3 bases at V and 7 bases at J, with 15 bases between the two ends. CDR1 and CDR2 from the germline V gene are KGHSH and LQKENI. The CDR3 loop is CASSPAQAIRTQYF. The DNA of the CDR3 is TGTGCCAGCTCACCGGCTCAGGCAATTCGGACCCAGTACTTC.

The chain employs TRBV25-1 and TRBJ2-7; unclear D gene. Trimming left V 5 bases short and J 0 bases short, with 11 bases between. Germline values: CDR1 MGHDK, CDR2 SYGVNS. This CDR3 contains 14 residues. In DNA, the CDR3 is TGTGCCAGCAGTCCCCTTGGCAGCTCCTACGAGCAGTACTTC. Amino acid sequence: CASSPLGSSYEQYF.

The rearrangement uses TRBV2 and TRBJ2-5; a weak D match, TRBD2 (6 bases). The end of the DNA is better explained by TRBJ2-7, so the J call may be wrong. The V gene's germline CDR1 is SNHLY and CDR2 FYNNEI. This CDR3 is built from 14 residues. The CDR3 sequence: CASTEGRTRGEQYF. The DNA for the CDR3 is TGTGCCAGCACGGAGGGCAGAACCCGGGGCGAGCAGTACTTC.

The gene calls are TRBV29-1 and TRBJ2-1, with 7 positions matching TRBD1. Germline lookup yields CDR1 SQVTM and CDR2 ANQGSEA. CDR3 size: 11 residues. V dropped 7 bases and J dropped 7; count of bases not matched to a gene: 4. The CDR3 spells CSEGQRNEQFF. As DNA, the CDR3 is TGCAGCGAGGGACAGCGAAATGAGCAGTTCTTC.

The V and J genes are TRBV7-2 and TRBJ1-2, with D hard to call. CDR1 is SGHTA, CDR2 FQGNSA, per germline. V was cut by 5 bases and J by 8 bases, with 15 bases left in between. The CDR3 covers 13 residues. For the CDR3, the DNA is TGTGCCAGCAGCGGAGGCCAGTCTAGGGGCTACACCTTC. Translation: CASSGGQSRGYTF.

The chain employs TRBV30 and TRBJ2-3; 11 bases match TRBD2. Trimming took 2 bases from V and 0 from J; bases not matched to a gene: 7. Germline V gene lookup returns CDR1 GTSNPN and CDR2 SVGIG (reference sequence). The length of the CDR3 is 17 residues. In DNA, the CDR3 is TGTGCCTGGAGTTATACGGGACTAGCGGCAAGCACAGATACGCAGTATTTT. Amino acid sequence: CAWSYTGLAASTDTQYF.

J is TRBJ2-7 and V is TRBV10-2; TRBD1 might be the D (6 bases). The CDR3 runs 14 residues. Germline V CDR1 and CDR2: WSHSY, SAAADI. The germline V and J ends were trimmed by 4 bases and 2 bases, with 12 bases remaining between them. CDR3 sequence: CASSGQGITYEQYF. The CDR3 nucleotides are TGCGCCAGCAGTGGGCAGGGGATTACCTACGAGCAGTACTTC.

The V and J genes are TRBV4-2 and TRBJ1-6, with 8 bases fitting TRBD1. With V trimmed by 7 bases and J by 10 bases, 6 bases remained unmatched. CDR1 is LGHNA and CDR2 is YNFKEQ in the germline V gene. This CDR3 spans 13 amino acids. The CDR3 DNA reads TGTGCCAGCACTCCTGACAGGGGATCACCCCTCCACTTT. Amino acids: CASTPDRGSPLHF.

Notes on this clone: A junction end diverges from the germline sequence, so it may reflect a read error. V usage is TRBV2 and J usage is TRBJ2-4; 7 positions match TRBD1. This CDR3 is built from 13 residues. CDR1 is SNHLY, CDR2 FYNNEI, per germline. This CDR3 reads CASSEGRQGSRDF. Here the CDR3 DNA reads TGTGCCAGCAGTGAAGGTCGACAGGGAAGTAGGGACTTC.

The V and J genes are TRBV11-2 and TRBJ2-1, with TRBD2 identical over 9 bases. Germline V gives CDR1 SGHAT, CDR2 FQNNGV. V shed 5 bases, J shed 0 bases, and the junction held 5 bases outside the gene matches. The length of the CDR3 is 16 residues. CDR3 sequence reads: CASSDHSGSSYNEQFF. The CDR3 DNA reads TGTGCCAGCAGCGATCATAGCGGGAGCTCCTACAATGAGCAGTTCTTC.

In nucleotides, the CDR3 is TGTGCCATCAGTCACGGACAGGGTCAAGGGAGCACTGAAGCTTTCTTT. The encoded protein is CAISHGQGQGSTEAFF. The chain uses TRBV10-3 and TRBJ1-1, with TRBD1 matching 8 bases. Germline values: CDR1 ENHRY, CDR2 SYGVKD. Trimming cost V 5 bases and J 4 bases; bases outside gene matches: 12. This CDR3 is built from 16 residues.